This T cell receptor (beta chain) was documented in a study of T cell changes during pregnancy in multiple sclerosis. Profiling relied on immunoSEQ multiplex PCR, and the TCRdb table lists in-frame clones only, not all of them. Of some 31,000 clones listed, 91% were seen once; the top ten hold about 4.3%. The sequenced sample was CD8+ T cells from peripheral blood mononuclear cells, obtained in the second trimester of pregnancy. This sequence was found in a female donor in good health, enrolled as a control in a pregnancy study.

CDR3 loop: CASSPGQGRGGTEAFF. The CDR3 nucleotides are TGTGCCAGCAGCCCTGGACAGGGCCGGGGTGGCACTGAAGCTTTCTTT. V usage is TRBV7-9 and J usage is TRBJ1-1, with 8 bases identical to TRBD1. V dropped 5 bases and J dropped 4; count of bases not matched to a gene: 12. This CDR3 is built from 16 residues. In germline, CDR1 is SEHNR, CDR2 FQNEAQ (reference sequence).